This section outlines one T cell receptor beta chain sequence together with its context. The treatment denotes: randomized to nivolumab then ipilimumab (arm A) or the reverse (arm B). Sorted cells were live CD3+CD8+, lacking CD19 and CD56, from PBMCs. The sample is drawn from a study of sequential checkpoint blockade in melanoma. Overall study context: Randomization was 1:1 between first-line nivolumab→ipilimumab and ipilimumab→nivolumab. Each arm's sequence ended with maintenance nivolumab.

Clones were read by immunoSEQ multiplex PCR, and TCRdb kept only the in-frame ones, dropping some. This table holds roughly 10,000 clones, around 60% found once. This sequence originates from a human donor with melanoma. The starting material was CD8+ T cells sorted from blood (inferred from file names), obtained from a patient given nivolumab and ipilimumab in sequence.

The CDR3 here is CASSTTGGEQPQHF. Written as DNA, the CDR3 is TGTGCCAGCAGTACGACAGGGGGAGAACAGCCCCAGCATTTT. V is TRBV6-5 and J is TRBJ1-5, with 9 bases aligning to TRBD1. The CDR3 is 14 amino acids. Germline trimming cut 5 bases from V and 7 bases from J; bases unmatched to any gene: 6. The germline gives CDR1 MNHEY, CDR2 SVGAGI.